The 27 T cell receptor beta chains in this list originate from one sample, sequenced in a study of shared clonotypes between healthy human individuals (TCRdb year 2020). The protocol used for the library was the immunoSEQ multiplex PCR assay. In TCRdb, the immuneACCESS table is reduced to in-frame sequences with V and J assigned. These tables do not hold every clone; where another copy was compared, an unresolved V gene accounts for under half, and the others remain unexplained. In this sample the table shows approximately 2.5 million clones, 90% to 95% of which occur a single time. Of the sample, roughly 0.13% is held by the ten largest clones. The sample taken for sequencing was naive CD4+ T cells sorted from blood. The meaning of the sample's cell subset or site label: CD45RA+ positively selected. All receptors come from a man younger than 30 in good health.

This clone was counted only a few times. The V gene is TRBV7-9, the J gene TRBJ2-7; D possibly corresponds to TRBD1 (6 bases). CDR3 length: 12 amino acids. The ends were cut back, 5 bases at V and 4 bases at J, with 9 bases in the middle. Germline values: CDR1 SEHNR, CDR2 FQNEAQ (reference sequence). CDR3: CASSVGQYEQYF. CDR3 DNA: TGTGCCAGCAGCGTCGGACAGTACGAGCAGTACTTC. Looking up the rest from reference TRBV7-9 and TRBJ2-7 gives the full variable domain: DTGVSQNPRHKITKRGQNVTFRCDPISEHNRLYWYRQTLGQGPEFLTYFQNEAQLEKSRLLSDRFSAERPKGSFSTLEIQRTEQGDSAMYLCASSVGQYEQYFGPGTRLTVT.

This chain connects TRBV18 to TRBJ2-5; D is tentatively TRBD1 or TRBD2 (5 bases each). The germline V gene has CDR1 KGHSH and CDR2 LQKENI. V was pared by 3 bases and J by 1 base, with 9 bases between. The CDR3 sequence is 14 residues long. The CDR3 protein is CASSPSGAQETQYF. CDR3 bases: TGTGCCAGCTCACCTTCCGGGGCCCAAGAGACCCAGTACTTC.

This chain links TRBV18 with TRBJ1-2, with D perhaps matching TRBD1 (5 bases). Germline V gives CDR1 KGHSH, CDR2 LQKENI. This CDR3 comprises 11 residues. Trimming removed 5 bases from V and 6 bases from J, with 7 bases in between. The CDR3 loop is CASSGGNGYTF. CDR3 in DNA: TGTGCCAGCTCAGGGGGAAATGGCTACACCTTC.

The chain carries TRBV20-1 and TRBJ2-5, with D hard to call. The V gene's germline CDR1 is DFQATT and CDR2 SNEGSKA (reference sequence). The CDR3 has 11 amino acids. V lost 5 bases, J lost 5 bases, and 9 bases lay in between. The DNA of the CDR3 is TGCAGTGCTTTACAACTCGAGACCCAGTACTTC. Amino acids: CSALQLETQYF.

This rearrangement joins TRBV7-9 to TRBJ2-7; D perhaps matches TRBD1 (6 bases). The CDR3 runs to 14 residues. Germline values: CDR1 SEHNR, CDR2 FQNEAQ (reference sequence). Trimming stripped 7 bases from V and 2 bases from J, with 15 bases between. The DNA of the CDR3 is TGTGCCAGCACCTTTGACAGGTATGCCTACGAGCAGTACTTC. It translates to CASTFDRYAYEQYF.

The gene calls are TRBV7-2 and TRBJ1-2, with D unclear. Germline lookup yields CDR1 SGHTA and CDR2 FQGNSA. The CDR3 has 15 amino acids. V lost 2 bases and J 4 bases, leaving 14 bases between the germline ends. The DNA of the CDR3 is TGTGCCAGCAGCTTATCAGCGATGGGCAGCTATGGCTACACCTTC. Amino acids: CASSLSAMGSYGYTF.

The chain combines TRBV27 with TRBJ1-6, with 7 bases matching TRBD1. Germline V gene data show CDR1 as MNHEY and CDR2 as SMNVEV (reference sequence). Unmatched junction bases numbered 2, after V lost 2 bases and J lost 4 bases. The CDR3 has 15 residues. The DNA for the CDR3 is TGTGCCAGCAGTTTAGGCAGGGGGTATAATTCACCCCTCCACTTT. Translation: CASSLGRGYNSPLHF.

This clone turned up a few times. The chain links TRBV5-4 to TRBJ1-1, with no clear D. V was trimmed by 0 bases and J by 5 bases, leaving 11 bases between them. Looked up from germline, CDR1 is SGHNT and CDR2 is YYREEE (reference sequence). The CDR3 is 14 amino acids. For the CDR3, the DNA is TGTGCCAGCAGCTTGGGTCAACTAGATACTGAAGCTTTCTTT. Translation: CASSLGQLDTEAFF. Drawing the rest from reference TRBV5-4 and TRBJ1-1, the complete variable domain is ETGVTQSPTHLIKTRGQQVTLRCSSQSGHNTVSWYQQALGQGPQFIFQYYREEENGRGNFPPRFSGLQFPNYSSELNVNALELDDSALYLCASSLGQLDTEAFFGQGTRLTVV.

CDR3 DNA sequence: TGTGCCAGCAGTGTAGGACAGTTTTATGGCTACACCTTC. Translating gives CASSVGQFYGYTF. The rearrangement links TRBV6-1 to TRBJ1-2; tentatively, D is TRBD1 (6 bases). Germline V gene data show CDR1 as MNHNS and CDR2 as SASEGT. CDR3 length: 13 residues. With 4 bases removed from V and 5 bases from J, the gap between germline ends came to 11 bases.

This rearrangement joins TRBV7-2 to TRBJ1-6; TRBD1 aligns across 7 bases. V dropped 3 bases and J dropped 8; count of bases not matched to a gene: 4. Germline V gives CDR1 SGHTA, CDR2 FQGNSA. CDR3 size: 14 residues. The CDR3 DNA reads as TGTGCCAGCAGCTTGGACAGGATTTATTCACCCCTCCACTTT. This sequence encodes CASSLDRIYSPLHF.

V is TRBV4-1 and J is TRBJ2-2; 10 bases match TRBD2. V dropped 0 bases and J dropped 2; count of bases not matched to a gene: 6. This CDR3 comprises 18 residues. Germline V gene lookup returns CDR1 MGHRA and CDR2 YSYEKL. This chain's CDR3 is CASSQEGSGGRNTGELFF. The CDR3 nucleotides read TGCGCCAGCAGCCAAGAGGGTAGCGGGGGGCGTAACACCGGGGAGCTGTTTTTT.

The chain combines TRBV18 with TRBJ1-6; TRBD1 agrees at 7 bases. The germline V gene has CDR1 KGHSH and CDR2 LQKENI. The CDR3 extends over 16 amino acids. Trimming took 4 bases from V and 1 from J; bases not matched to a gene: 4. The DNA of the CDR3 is TGTGCCAGCTCACAGGGGGCTGTGTCCTATAATTCACCCCTCCACTTT. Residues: CASSQGAVSYNSPLHF.

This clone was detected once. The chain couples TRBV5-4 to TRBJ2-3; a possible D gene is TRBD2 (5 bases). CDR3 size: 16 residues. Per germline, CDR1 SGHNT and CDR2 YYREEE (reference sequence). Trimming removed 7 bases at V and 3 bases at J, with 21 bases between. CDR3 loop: CASRREVAVRTDTQYF. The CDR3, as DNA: TGTGCCAGCCGACGGGAAGTGGCAGTGAGGACAGATACGCAGTATTTT.

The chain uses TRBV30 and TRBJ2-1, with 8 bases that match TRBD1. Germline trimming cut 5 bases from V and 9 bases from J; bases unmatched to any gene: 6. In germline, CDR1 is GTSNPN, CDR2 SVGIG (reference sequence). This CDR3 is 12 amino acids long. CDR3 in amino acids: CAWELGTGEQFF. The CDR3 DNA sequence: TGTGCCTGGGAGCTCGGGACAGGTGAGCAGTTCTTC.

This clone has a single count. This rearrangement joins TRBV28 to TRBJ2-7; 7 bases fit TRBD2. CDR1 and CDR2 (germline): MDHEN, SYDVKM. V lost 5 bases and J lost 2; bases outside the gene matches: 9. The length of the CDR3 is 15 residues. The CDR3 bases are TGTGCCAGCAGTAGTCCAAGCGGGGTAGCCTACGAGCAGTACTTC. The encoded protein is CASSSPSGVAYEQYF.

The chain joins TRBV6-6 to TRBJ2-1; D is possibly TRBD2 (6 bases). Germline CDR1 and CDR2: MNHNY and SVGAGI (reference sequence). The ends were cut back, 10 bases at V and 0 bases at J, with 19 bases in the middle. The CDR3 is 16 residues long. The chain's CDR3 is CATLARDLRSYNEQFF. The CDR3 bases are TGTGCCACTTTGGCCCGGGACTTACGCTCCTACAATGAGCAGTTCTTC.

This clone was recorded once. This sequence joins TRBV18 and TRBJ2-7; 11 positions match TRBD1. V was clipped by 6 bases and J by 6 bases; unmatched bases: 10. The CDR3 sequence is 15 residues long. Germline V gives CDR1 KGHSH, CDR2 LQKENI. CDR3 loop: CASSGTGGSDAEQYF. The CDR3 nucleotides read TGTGCCAGCTCGGGGACAGGGGGTTCCGATGCCGAGCAGTACTTC. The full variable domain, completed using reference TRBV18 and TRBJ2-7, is NAGVMQNPRHLVRRRGQEARLRCSPMKGHSHVYWYRQLPEEGLKFMVYLQKENIIDESGMPKERFSAEFPKEGPSILRIQQVVRGDSAAYFCASSGTGGSDAEQYFGPGTRLTVT.

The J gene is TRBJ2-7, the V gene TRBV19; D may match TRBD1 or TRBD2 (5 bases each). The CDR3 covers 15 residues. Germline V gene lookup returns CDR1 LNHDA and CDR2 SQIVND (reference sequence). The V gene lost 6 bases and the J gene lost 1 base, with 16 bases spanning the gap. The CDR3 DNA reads TGTGCCAGTAGGTGGGACGATAACCCGTCCTACGAGCAGTACTTC. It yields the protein CASRWDDNPSYEQYF.

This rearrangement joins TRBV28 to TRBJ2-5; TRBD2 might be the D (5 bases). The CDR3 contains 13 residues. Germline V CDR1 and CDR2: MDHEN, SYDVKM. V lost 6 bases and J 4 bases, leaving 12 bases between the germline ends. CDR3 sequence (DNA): TGTGCCAGCAGAGTCGGAGGAGTAGAGACCCAGTACTTC. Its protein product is CASRVGGVETQYF.

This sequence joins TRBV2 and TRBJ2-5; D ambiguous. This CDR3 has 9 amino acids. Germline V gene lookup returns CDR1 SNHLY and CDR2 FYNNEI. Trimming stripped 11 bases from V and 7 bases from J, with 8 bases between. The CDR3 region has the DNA TGTGCCTCCGGATGGACCCAGTACTTC. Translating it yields CASGWTQYF.

CDR3 in DNA: TGTGCTAGTGGGCCGATCGGGACAGGGGGGATCGATGAGCAGTTCTTC. This gives the protein CASGPIGTGGIDEQFF. The chain employs TRBV12-5 and TRBJ2-1; the match to TRBD1 covers 11 bases. The CDR3 is 16 amino acids. In germline, CDR1 is LGHNT, CDR2 FRNRAP. J was trimmed by 8 bases and V by 6 bases; bases with no gene match: 12.

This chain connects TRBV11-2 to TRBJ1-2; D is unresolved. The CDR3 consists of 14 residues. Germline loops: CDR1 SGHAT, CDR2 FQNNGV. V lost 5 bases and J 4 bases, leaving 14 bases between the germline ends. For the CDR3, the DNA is TGTGCCAGCAGCCGGGCACTGGAGCGCTATGGCTACACCTTC. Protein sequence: CASSRALERYGYTF.

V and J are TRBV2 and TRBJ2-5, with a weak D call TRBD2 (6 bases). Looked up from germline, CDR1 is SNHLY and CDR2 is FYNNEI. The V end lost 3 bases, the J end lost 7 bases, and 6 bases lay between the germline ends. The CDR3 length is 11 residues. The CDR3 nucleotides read TGTGCCAGCAGTGAGGAGGGGACCCAGTACTTC. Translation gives CASSEEGTQYF.

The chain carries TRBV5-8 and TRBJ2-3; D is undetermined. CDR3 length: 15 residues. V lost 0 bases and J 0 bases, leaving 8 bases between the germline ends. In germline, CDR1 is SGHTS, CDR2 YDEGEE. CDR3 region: CASSLGGVSTDTQYF. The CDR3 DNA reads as TGTGCCAGCAGCTTGGGAGGAGTCAGCACAGATACGCAGTATTTT.

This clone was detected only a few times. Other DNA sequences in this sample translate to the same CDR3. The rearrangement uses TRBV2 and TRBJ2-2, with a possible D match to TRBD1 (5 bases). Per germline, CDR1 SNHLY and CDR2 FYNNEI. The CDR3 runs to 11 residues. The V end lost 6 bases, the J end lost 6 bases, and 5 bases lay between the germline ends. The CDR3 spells CASRGAGELFF. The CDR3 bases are TGTGCCAGCAGAGGGGCCGGGGAGCTGTTTTTT.

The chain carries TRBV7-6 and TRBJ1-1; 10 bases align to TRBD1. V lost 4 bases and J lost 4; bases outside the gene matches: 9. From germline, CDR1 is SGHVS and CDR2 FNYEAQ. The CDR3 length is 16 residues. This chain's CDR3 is CASSSTGGRVVTEAFF. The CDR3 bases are TGTGCCAGCAGCTCGACAGGGGGCCGGGTGGTCACTGAAGCTTTCTTT.

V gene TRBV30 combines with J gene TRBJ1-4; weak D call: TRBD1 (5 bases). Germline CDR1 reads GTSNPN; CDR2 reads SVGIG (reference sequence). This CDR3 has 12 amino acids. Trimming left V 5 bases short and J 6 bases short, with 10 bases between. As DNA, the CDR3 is TGTGCCTGGGGGGGGTCGGATGAAAAACTGTTTTTT. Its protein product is CAWGGSDEKLFF.